Below, 13 T cell receptor beta chains from the same sample are listed, as sequenced in a study of T cell repertoires in cytomegalovirus infection. Their specific antigens are unknown. TCRdb re-called the reads with MiXCR, one entry per CDR3 protein. The repertoire holds roughly 800,000 distinct CDR3 sequences, with under 35% as singletons. Sequencing used cultured CD8+ T cells from PBMCs, obtained from culture after CMV antigen stimulation. The receptor source for this set is a human donor in good health (CMV status not recorded). Some clones in this sample may be carry-over from other donors' samples.

In this sample, this clonotype turned up many times. This sequence joins TRBV7-9 and TRBJ2-2, with a possible D match to TRBD2 (5 bases). Germline CDR1 SEHNR, CDR2 FQNEAQ (reference sequence). V lost 6 bases, J lost 1 base, and 12 bases lay in between. The CDR3 length is 15 residues. Written as DNA, the CDR3 is TGTGCCAGCAGTCTTGGAGGATTGAACACCGGGGAGCTGTTTTTT. This sequence encodes CASSLGGLNTGELFF.

This clonotype was picked up a small number of times. The chain combines TRBV27 with TRBJ2-5; 8 positions agree with TRBD1. The V segment lost 8 bases and the J segment 5 bases; nucleotides outside the gene matches: 4. Germline lookup yields CDR1 MNHEY and CDR2 SMNVEV (reference sequence). CDR3 size: 12 residues. DNA of the CDR3: TGTGCCAGCCAGGGGGCGGGGGAGACCCAGTACTTC. This encodes CASQGAGETQYF.

The V call is TRBV12-3 or TRBV12-4, the J call TRBJ2-2, with unresolved D. Trimming shortened V by 7 bases and J by 5 bases, and 17 bases separated the two germline ends. The CDR3 is made up of 15 amino acids. In DNA, the CDR3 is TGTGCCAGCACCACGCAATGGGCGCGTACCGGGGAGCTGTTTTTT. It translates to CASTTQWARTGELFF.

V gene TRBV6-5 combines with J gene TRBJ1-5; no clear D gene. Trimming removed 7 bases at V and 4 bases at J, with 8 bases between. The CDR3 extends over 12 amino acids. Germline CDR1 and CDR2: MNHEY and SVGAGI. The CDR3 DNA follows: TGTGCCAGCACCGCGGAGAATCAGCCCCAGCATTTT. This encodes CASTAENQPQHF.

The rearrangement uses TRBV12-3 or TRBV12-4 and TRBJ1-1; D not certain. The V gene lost 6 bases and the J gene lost 2 bases, with 19 bases spanning the gap. CDR3 size: 16 residues. CDR3: CASSPIGGLHNTEAFF. CDR3 bases: TGTGCCAGCAGCCCGATAGGAGGTTTACATAACACTGAAGCTTTCTTT.

The chain couples TRBV6-2 or TRBV6-3 to TRBJ2-1; possible D gene TRBD2, 6 bases. Germline V lookup: CDR1 MNHEY, CDR2 SVGEGT. Trimming shortened V by 0 bases and J by 0 bases, and 15 bases separated the two germline ends. This CDR3 region has 18 residues. The CDR3: CASSYSRATSRSYNEQFF. The CDR3 DNA follows: TGTGCCAGCAGTTACTCGAGGGCAACTAGCCGCTCCTACAATGAGCAGTTCTTC.

V gene TRBV7-2 combines with J gene TRBJ2-1, with D tentatively TRBD1 or TRBD2 (6 bases each). The CDR3 has 16 amino acids. Per germline, CDR1 SGHTA and CDR2 FQGNSA. Between the trimmed V and J ends, which lost 4 bases and 4 bases, there was a span of 17 bases. CDR3 protein: CASSSPGRGAYNEQFF. CDR3 coding DNA: TGTGCCAGCAGCTCTCCGGGAAGGGGGGCATACAATGAGCAGTTCTTC.

As concerns this clonotype: With a much larger clone just one base away, this may be a read error. The V gene is TRBV7-3, the J gene TRBJ2-1, with D perhaps being TRBD1 or TRBD2 (6 bases each). The J call may be wrong; the DNA end is better matched by TRBJ2-7. Per germline, CDR1 SGHTA and CDR2 FQGTGA. CDR3 length equals 14 residues. CDR3 nucleotide sequence: TGTGCCAGCAGCTTCAGGGGAGGCTACAATGAGCAGTACTTC. Translated, it gives CASSFRGGYNEQYF.

This clonotype was seen more than once but under ten times. In DNA, the CDR3 is TGTGCCAGCAGCTCGGTGGGGACTAGCGGGGCGCAGTACTTC. Amino acid sequence: CASSSVGTSGAQYF. This chain connects TRBV7-9 to TRBJ2-7; 13 nucleotides agree with TRBD2. The length of the CDR3 is 14 residues. Germline V CDR1 and CDR2: SEHNR, FQNEAQ (reference sequence). V was clipped by 4 bases and J by 9 bases; unmatched bases: 6. The variable domain in full, completed from reference TRBV7-9 and TRBJ2-7, reads DTGVSQNPRHKITKRGQNVTFRCDPISEHNRLYWYRQTLGQGPEFLTYFQNEAQLEKSRLLSDRFSAERPKGSFSTLEIQRTEQGDSAMYLCASSSVGTSGAQYFGPGTRLTVT.

This chain joins TRBV4-3 and TRBJ2-6, with D possibly matching TRBD1 (5 bases). This CDR3 has 19 amino acids. The V gene lost 0 bases and the J gene lost 0 bases, with 15 bases spanning the gap. Germline V lookup: CDR1 LGHNA, CDR2 YSLEER. The CDR3 loop reads CASSQDYPTDASGANVLTF. CDR3 in DNA: TGCGCCAGCAGCCAAGATTACCCGACAGACGCCTCTGGGGCCAACGTCCTGACTTTC.

This clonotype has only a few counts. V gene TRBV7-9 combines with J gene TRBJ1-2; D gene unclear. The V end was cut by 2 bases, the J end by 0 bases, with 10 bases between. CDR1 is SEHNR and CDR2 is FQNEAQ in the germline V gene (reference sequence). The CDR3 runs 15 residues. Here the CDR3 reads CASSLSGDANYGYTF. Here the CDR3 DNA reads TGTGCCAGCAGCTTATCCGGAGACGCTAACTATGGCTACACCTTC.

There are many counts of this clonotype. V usage is TRBV6-6 and J usage is TRBJ2-7, with TRBD2 identical over 9 bases. Germline CDR1 MNHNY, CDR2 SVGAGI (reference sequence). Unmatched junction bases numbered 14, after V lost 2 bases and J lost 6 bases. The CDR3 is 17 amino acids. CDR3 in amino acids: CASSYGSSGELSTEQYF. The CDR3 DNA is TGTGCCAGCAGTTACGGATCTAGCGGGGAATTATCGACCGAGCAGTACTTC.

In its sample, this clonotype was seen many times. The gene calls are TRBV6-2 or TRBV6-3 and TRBJ2-7; 7 positions agree with TRBD1. Per germline, CDR1 MNHEY and CDR2 SVGEGT. The CDR3 loop spans 18 amino acids. V shed 2 bases and J 1 base; nucleotides not matched to a gene: 14. The CDR3 DNA reads TGTGCCAGCAGTTACCCGATGACAGGGTTCTCTCCGTCCTACGAGCAGTACGTC. This sequence encodes CASSYPMTGFSPSYEQYV.